This T cell receptor beta chain was identified in a study of shared clonotypes between healthy human individuals. Study-wide findings and caveats: Sharing across four donors was highest in naive CD4 (approximately 5%) and lowest in memory CD8 (around 0.4%). Exclusively blood specimens were collected; tissue repertoires likely differ. Relative to their counterparts shared across all four donors, non-shared clonotypes exhibited diminished generation probabilities.

CD45RO-negative CD8 cells positively selected for CCR7 made up the naive population, which excluded terminally differentiated effector memory CD45RA+ cells. Notes on this clone: The antigen remains undetermined.

V gave up 6 bases and J gave up 3 bases; unmatched junction bases: 5. This CDR3 is 14 amino acids long. Germline V lookup: CDR1 LNHDA, CDR2 SQIVND (reference sequence). In the study's own analysis: Without quality scores, immunoSEQ junctional reads could not be filtered like full-length reads. Assay used: immunoSEQ multiplex PCR; TCRdb lists only in-frame clones, some missing. V and J calls and clone size are as listed in that table; D and trimming were resolved from the DNA. The sample has roughly 650,000 clones, about 96% seen once; the top ten hold around 0.1%. The source is a woman in her 30s in good health. Specimen: naive CD8+ T cells sorted from blood. The chain combines TRBV19 with TRBJ2-7; TRBD1 matches at 10 bases. CDR3 region: CASSMWDRGYEQYF. CDR3 DNA: TGTGCCAGTAGCATGTGGGACAGGGGCTACGAGCAGTACTTC.